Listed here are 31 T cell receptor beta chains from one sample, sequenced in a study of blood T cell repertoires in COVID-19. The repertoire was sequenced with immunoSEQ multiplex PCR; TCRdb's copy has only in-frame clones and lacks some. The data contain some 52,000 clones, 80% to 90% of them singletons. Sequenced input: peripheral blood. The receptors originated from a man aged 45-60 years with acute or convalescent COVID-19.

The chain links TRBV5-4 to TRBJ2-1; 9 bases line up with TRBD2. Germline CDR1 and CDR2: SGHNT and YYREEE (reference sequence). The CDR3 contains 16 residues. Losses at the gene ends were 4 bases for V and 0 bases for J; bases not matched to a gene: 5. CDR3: CASSPQAGGSYNEQFF. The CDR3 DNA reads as TGTGCCAGCAGCCCCCAAGCGGGAGGCTCCTACAATGAGCAGTTCTTC.

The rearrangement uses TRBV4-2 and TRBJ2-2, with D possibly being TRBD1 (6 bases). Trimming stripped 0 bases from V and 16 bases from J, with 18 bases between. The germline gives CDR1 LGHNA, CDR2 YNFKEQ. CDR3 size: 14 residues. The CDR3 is CASSQDQGTFRWFF. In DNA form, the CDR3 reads TGTGCCAGCAGCCAAGATCAGGGGACCTTCCGATGGTTTTTT.

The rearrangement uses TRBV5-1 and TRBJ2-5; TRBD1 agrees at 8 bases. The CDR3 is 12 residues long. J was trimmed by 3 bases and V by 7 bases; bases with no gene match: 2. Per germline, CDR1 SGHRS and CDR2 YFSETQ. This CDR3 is CASSTGEETQYF. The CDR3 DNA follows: TGCGCCAGCTCGACAGGGGAAGAGACCCAGTACTTC. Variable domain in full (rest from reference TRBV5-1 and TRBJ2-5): KAGVTQTPRYLIKTRGQQVTLSCSPISGHRSVSWYQQTPGQGLQFLFEYFSETQRNKGNFPGRFSGRQFSNSRSEMNVSTLELGDSALYLCASSTGEETQYFGPGTRLLVL.

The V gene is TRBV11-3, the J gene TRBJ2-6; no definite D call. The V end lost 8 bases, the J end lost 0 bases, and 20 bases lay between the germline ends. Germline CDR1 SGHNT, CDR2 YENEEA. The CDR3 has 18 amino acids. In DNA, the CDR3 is TGTGCCAGCCCCTCCGTTGGGCGTCCCGCCTCTGGGGCCAACGTCCTGACTTTC. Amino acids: CASPSVGRPASGANVLTF.

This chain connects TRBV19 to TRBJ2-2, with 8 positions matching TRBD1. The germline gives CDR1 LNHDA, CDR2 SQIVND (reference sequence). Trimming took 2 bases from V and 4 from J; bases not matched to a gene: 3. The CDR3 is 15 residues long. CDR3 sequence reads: CASSIQGAGTGELFF. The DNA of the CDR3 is TGTGCCAGTAGTATACAGGGGGCGGGCACCGGGGAGCTGTTTTTT.

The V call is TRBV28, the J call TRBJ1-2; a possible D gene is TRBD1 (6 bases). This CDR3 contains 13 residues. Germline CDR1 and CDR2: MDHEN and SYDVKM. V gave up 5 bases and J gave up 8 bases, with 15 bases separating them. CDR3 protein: CASSIDRFRGYTF. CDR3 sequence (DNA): TGTGCCAGCAGTATCGACAGGTTTCGCGGCTACACCTTC.

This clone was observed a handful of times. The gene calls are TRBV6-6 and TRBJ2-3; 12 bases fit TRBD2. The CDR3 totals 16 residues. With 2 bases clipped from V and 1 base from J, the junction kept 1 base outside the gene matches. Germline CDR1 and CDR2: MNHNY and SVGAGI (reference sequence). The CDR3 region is CASSYGLAGRTDTQYF. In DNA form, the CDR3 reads TGTGCCAGCAGTTACGGACTAGCGGGACGCACAGATACGCAGTATTTT.

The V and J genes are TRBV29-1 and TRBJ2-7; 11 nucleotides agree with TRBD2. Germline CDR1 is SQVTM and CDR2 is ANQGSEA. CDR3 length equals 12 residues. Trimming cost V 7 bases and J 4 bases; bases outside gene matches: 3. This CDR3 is CSGGLADYEQYF. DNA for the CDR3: TGCAGCGGGGGACTAGCGGATTACGAGCAGTACTTC.

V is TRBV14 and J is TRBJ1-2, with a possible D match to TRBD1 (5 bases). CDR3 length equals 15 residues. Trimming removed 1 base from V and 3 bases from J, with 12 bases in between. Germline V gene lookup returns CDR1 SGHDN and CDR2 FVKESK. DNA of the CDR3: TGTGCCAGCAGCCAAGGAAGGGGCACAGACTATGGCTACACCTTC. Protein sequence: CASSQGRGTDYGYTF.

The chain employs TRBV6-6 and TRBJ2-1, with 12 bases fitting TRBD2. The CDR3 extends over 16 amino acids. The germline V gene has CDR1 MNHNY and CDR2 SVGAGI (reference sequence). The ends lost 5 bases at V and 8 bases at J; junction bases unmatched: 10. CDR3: CASSRGLAGGPYEQFF. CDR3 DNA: TGTGCCAGCAGTCGGGGCCTAGCGGGGGGGCCATATGAGCAGTTCTTC.

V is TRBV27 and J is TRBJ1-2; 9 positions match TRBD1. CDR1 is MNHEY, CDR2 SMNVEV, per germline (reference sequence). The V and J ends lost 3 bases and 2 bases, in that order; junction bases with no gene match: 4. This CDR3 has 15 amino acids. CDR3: CASSFRTGANYGYTF. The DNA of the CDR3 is TGTGCCAGCAGTTTCCGGACAGGGGCAAACTATGGCTACACCTTC.

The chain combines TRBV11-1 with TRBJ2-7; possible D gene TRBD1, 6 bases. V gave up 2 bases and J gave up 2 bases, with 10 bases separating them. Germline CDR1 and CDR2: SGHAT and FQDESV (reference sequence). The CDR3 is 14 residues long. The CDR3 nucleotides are TGTGCCAGCAGCTTACTCAGGGGCCCCTACGAGCAGTACTTC. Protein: CASSLLRGPYEQYF.

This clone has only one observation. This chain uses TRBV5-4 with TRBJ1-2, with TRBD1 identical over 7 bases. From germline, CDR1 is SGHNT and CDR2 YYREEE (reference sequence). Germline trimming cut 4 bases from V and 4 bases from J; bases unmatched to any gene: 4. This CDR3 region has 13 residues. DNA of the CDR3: TGTGCCAGCAGCCCGGGACAGACCTATGGCTACACCTTC. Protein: CASSPGQTYGYTF.

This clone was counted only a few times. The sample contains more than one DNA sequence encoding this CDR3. The CDR3, as DNA: TGTGCCAGTAGTATTTTAGCAGGGGGCTATGGCTACACCTTC. It is translated as CASSILAGGYGYTF. This chain connects TRBV19 to TRBJ1-2; 7 bases are shared with TRBD1. CDR3 length: 14 amino acids. Per the germline V gene, CDR1 is LNHDA and CDR2 is SQIVND (reference sequence). The junction had 5 bases not matched to a gene; V was cut back by 3 bases and J by 4 bases.

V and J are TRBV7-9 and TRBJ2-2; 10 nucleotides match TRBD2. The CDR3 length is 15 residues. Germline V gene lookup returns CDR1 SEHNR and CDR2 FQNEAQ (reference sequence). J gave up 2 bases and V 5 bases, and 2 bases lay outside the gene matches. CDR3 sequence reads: CASSRTSGNTGELFF. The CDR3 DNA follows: TGTGCCAGCAGCCGGACTAGCGGAAACACCGGGGAGCTGTTTTTT.

The CDR3 protein is CATSDFKAGQETQYF. The CDR3 bases are TGTGCCACCAGTGATTTTAAAGCGGGGCAAGAGACCCAGTACTTC. This chain connects TRBV24-1 to TRBJ2-5; 7 positions match TRBD2. This CDR3 is built from 15 residues. V lost 1 base to trimming and J lost 2 bases; unmatched junction nucleotides: 3. Germline V lookup: CDR1 KGHDR, CDR2 SFDVKD.

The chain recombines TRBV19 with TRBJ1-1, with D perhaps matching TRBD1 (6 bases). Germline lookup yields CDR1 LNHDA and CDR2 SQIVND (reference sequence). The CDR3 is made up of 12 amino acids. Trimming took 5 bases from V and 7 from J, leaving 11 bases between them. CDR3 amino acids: CASSQQGHEAFF. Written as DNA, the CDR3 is TGTGCCAGTAGTCAACAGGGTCATGAAGCTTTCTTT.

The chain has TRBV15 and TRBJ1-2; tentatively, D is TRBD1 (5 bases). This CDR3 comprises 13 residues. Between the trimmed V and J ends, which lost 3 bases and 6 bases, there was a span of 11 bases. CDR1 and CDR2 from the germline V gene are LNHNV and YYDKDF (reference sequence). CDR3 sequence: CATSRGRQDGYTF. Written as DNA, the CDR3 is TGTGCCACCAGCAGGGGGCGGCAGGATGGCTACACCTTC. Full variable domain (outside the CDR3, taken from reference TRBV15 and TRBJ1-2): DAMVIQNPRYQVTQFGKPVTLSCSQTLNHNVMYWYQQKSSQAPKLLFHYYDKDFNNEADTPDNFQSRRPNTSFCFLDIRSPGLGDTAMYLCATSRGRQDGYTFGSGTRLTVV.

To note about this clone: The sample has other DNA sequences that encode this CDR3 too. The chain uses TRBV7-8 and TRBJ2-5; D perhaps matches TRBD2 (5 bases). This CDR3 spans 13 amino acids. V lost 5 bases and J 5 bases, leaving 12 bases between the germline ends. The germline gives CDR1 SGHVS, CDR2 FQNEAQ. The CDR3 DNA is TGTGCCAGCAGCCCTGGACTCGGGGAGACCCAGTACTTC. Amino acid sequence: CASSPGLGETQYF.

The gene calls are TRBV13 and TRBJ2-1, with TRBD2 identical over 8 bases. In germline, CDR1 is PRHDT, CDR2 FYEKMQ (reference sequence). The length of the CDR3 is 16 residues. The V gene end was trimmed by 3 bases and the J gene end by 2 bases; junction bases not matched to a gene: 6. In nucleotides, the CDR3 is TGTGCCAGCAGCTTTCTTAGCGGGACCCCCTACAATGAGCAGTTCTTC. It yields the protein CASSFLSGTPYNEQFF.

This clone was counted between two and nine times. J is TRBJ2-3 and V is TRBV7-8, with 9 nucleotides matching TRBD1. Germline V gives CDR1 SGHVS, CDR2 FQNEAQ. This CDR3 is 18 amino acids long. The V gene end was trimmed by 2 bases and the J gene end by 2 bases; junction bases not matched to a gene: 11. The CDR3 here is CASSLTPRQGGPTDTQYF. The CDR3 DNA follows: TGTGCCAGCAGCTTAACTCCAAGACAGGGGGGTCCCACAGATACGCAGTATTTT.

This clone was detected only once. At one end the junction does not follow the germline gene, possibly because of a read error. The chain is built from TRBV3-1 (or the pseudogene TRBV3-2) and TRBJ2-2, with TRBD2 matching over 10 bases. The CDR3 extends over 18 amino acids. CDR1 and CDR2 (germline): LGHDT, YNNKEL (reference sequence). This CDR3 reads CASSQDIGLAANTGELLF. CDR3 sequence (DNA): TGTGCCAGCAGCCAAGATATCGGACTAGCGGCGAACACCGGGGAGCTGCTTTTT.

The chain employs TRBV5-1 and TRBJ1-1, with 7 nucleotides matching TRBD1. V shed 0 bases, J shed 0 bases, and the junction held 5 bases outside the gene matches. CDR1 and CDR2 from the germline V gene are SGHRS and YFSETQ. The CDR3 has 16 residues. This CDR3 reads CASSLGRGRLNTEAFF. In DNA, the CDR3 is TGCGCCAGCAGCTTGGGAAGGGGGCGATTGAACACTGAAGCTTTCTTT.

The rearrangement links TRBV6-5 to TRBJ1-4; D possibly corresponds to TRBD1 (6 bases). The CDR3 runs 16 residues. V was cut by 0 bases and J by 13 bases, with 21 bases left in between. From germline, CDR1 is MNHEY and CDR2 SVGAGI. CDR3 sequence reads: CASSYSATRDTRLLFF. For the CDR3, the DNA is TGTGCCAGCAGTTACTCAGCTACCCGGGACACTCGGTTACTGTTTTTT.

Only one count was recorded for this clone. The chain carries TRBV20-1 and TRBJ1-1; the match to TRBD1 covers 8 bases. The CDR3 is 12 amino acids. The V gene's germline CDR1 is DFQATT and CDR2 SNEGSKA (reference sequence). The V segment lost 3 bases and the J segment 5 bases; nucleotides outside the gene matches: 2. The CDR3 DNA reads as TGCAGTGCTAGTGGACAGGGAACTGAAGCTTTCTTT. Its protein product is CSASGQGTEAFF.

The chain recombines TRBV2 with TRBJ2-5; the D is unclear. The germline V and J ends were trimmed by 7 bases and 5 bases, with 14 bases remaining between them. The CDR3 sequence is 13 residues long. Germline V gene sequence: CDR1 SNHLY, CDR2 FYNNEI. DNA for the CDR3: TGTGCCAGCAACGACAATAACTGGGAGACCCAGTACTTC. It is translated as CASNDNNWETQYF.

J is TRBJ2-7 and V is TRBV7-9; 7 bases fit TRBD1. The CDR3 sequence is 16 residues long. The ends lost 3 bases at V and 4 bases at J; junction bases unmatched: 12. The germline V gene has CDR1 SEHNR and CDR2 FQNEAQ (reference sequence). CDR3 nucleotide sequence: TGTGCCAGCAGCTTTGCTGAGACAGGGAGCGGATACGAGCAGTACTTC. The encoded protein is CASSFAETGSGYEQYF.

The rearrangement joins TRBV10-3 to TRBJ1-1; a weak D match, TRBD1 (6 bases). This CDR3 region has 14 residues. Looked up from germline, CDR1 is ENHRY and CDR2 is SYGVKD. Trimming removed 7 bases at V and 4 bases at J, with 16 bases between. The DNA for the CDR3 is TGTGCCATCACCCCACAGGGAATAGGCACTGAAGCTTTCTTT. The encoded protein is CAITPQGIGTEAFF.

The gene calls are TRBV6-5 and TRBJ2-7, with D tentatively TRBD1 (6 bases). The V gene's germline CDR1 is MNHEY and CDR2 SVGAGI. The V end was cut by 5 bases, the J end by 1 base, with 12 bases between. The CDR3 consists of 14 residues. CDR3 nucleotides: TGTGCCAGCAGTCCGTACAGGGTTTCCTACGAGCAGTACTTC. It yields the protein CASSPYRVSYEQYF.

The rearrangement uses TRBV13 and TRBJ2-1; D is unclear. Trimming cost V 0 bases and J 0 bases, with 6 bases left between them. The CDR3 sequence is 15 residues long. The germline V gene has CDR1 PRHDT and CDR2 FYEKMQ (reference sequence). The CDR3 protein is CASSLGRSSYNEQFF. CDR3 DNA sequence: TGTGCCAGCAGCTTAGGGAGGTCCTCCTACAATGAGCAGTTCTTC.

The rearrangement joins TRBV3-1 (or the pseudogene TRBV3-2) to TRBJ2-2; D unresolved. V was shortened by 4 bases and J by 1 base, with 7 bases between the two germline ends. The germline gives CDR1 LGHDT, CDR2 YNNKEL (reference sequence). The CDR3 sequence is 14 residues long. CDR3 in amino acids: CASSRPGNTGELFF. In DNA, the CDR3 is TGTGCCAGCAGCCGCCCAGGGAACACCGGGGAGCTGTTTTTT.